The 17 T cell receptor beta chains reported below all come from one sample, sequenced in a study of Ad26.COV2.S vaccination and SARS-CoV-2 variants. The table came from immunoSEQ multiplex PCR; TCRdb's copy has only in-frame clones and leaves some out. The sample records hundreds of thousands of clones, more than 80% being singletons. The treatment denotes: roughly 19 received Ad26.COV2.S at low or high dose, single or two shots; about 5 received placebo; per-sample allocation not given. Specimen acquisition occurred on day 63 following the initial vaccine or placebo injection. The sequencing here drew on peripheral blood, taken in a trial of Ad26.COV2.S vaccine versus placebo. Receptors originate from a person between 18 and 59 years old who received the Ad26.COV2.S COVID-19 vaccine or a placebo.

The chain recombines TRBV3-1 (or the pseudogene TRBV3-2) with TRBJ2-3; 9 nucleotides align to TRBD2. Germline assignment: CDR1 LGHDT and CDR2 YNNKEL (reference sequence). The trim removed 2 bases at V and 4 bases at J, leaving 7 bases unmatched. The CDR3 has 16 amino acids. The chain's CDR3 is CASSQLSGSGADTQYF. The CDR3 DNA reads as TGTGCCAGCAGCCAACTTAGCGGGAGTGGCGCAGATACGCAGTATTTT.

The V and J genes are TRBV6-5 and TRBJ1-3; D unclear. CDR1 and CDR2 from the germline V gene are MNHEY and SVGAGI. The CDR3 is made up of 14 amino acids. Deletions cut 8 bases from V and 2 bases from J, with 13 bases between. The CDR3 DNA sequence: TGTGCCAGCTGCTTTTCGAAGGCTGGAAACACCATATATTTT. Translated: CASCFSKAGNTIYF.

Concerning this clone itself: The sample has other DNA sequences that encode this CDR3 too. The chain is built from TRBV12-3 or TRBV12-4 and TRBJ2-2; weak D call: TRBD2 (6 bases). V lost 3 bases and J lost 5, with 7 bases in between. This CDR3 is 13 amino acids long. The CDR3 DNA is TGTGCCAGCAGTTTCCGGGGGACCGGGGAGCTGTTTTTT. Residues: CASSFRGTGELFF.

The V and J genes are TRBV19 and TRBJ2-2; D gene uncertain. Germline V lookup: CDR1 LNHDA, CDR2 SQIVND (reference sequence). CDR3 length: 16 residues. The V end was cut by 0 bases, the J end by 7 bases, with 15 bases between. CDR3 amino acids: CASSIDLIGPGGELFF. The DNA of the CDR3 is TGTGCCAGTAGTATAGATCTGATTGGGCCAGGCGGGGAGCTGTTTTTT.

CDR3 residues: CASSYRQETQYF. CDR3 nucleotide sequence: TGTGCCAGCAGTTACCGGCAAGAGACCCAGTACTTC. The chain recombines TRBV6-2 or TRBV6-3 with TRBJ2-5; D ambiguous. This CDR3 has 12 amino acids. Germline lookup yields CDR1 MNHEY and CDR2 SVGEGT. Deletions cut 2 bases from V and 2 bases from J, with 3 bases between.

This rearrangement joins TRBV14 to TRBJ2-1; 7 positions match TRBD1. CDR3 length: 14 residues. Losses at the gene ends were 6 bases for V and 7 bases for J; bases not matched to a gene: 9. Germline loops: CDR1 SGHDN, CDR2 FVKESK. The CDR3 sequence is CASRGQYGANEQFF. The CDR3 nucleotides are TGTGCCAGCAGGGGACAGTACGGGGCGAATGAGCAGTTCTTC.

The V call is TRBV5-6, the J call TRBJ2-5, with D uncertain. The germline V gene encodes CDR1 SGHDT and CDR2 YYEEEE. This CDR3 region has 12 residues. V shed 3 bases and J shed 1 base, with 4 bases lying between them. For the CDR3, the DNA is TGTGCCAGCAGCTGGGTCCAAGAGACCCAGTACTTC. Protein: CASSWVQETQYF.

This clone was counted only a few times. The chain has TRBV5-1 and TRBJ2-7; 12 bases align to TRBD2. CDR3 length: 17 residues. V shed 0 bases and J 2 bases; nucleotides not matched to a gene: 6. Germline CDR1 and CDR2: SGHRS and YFSETQ. The CDR3 bases are TGCGCCAGCAGCTTGGGGACTAGCGGGACCCCGACCTACGAGCAGTACTTC. Protein sequence: CASSLGTSGTPTYEQYF.

The chain recombines TRBV7-8 with TRBJ2-3; 11 bases line up with TRBD2. Germline values: CDR1 SGHVS, CDR2 FQNEAQ. Losses at the gene ends were 5 bases for V and 3 bases for J; bases not matched to a gene: 7. The CDR3 covers 16 residues. CDR3 sequence reads: CASSTIAGGPTDTQYF. CDR3 sequence (DNA): TGTGCCAGCAGCACTATAGCGGGGGGGCCGACAGATACGCAGTATTTT.

There are a few counts of this clone. The chain joins TRBV5-1 to TRBJ2-2; D not resolved. The V end lost 1 base, the J end lost 1 base, and 8 bases lay between the germline ends. The CDR3 is made up of 15 amino acids. Germline V CDR1 and CDR2: SGHRS, YFSETQ. CDR3 bases: TGCGCCAGCAGCTTGCAGGTACAGAACACCGGGGAGCTGTTTTTT. This sequence encodes CASSLQVQNTGELFF.

The chain links TRBV6-2 or TRBV6-3 to TRBJ2-1, with unresolved D. The germline gives CDR1 MNHEY, CDR2 SVGEGT. The ends were cut back, 2 bases at V and 7 bases at J, with 6 bases in the middle. The CDR3 loop spans 12 amino acids. CDR3 nucleotide sequence: TGTGCCAGCAGTTACCCCCGGAATGAGCAGTTCTTC. Translation: CASSYPRNEQFF.

This chain links TRBV30 with TRBJ1-5, with D perhaps matching TRBD1 (6 bases). In germline, CDR1 is GTSNPN, CDR2 SVGIG (reference sequence). The CDR3 is 14 residues long. V dropped 1 base and J dropped 6 bases, with 13 bases sitting between them. The CDR3 coding sequence is TGTGCCTGGAGTGCCGGGGTAGGGGGTCAGCCCCAGCATTTT. Translated: CAWSAGVGGQPQHF. The full variable domain, in which reference TRBV30 and TRBJ1-5 provide the parts outside the CDR3, is SQTIHQWPATLVQPVGSPLSLECTVEGTSNPNLYWYRQAAGRGLQLLFYSVGIGQISSEVPQNLSASRPQDRQFILSSKKLLLSDSGFYLCAWSAGVGGQPQHFGDGTRLSIL.

The J gene is TRBJ2-3, the V gene TRBV24-1; D unclear. Trimming removed 4 bases from V and 2 bases from J, with 6 bases in between. This CDR3 contains 13 residues. The germline gives CDR1 KGHDR, CDR2 SFDVKD. CDR3 protein: CATSEYTTDTQYF. The CDR3 DNA is TGTGCCACCAGTGAGTATACCACAGATACGCAGTATTTT.

This chain uses TRBV25-1 with TRBJ2-2; 10 bases map to TRBD2. Trimming took 7 bases from V and 3 from J; bases not matched to a gene: 8. Germline V gene lookup returns CDR1 MGHDK and CDR2 SYGVNS. The CDR3 runs 16 residues. CDR3 in amino acids: CASNPASGSYTGELFF. As DNA, the CDR3 is TGTGCCAGCAACCCGGCTAGCGGGAGCTACACCGGGGAGCTGTTTTTT.

The chain employs TRBV6-5 and TRBJ2-3; TRBD2 might be the D (5 bases). The germline V and J ends were trimmed by 0 bases and 0 bases, with 10 bases remaining between them. The length of the CDR3 is 16 residues. Per the germline V gene, CDR1 is MNHEY and CDR2 is SVGAGI. The CDR3 protein is CASSYSGVASTDTQYF. The CDR3 bases are TGTGCCAGCAGTTACTCTGGGGTAGCGAGCACAGATACGCAGTATTTT.

As DNA, the CDR3 is TGTGCCAGCTCACACAGACAGGGGAATTCAGGTTCTGAAAAACTGTTTTTT. This codes for CASSHRQGNSGSEKLFF. The chain recombines TRBV9 with TRBJ1-4, with 8 bases matching TRBD1. Germline CDR1 reads SGDLS; CDR2 reads YYNGEE. The CDR3 is 17 amino acids. After removal of 7 bases from V and 7 bases from J, the junction contained 18 bases not matched to a gene.

The J gene is TRBJ2-4, the V gene TRBV5-6; 8 nucleotides align to TRBD2. Germline loops: CDR1 SGHDT, CDR2 YYEEEE. The CDR3 sequence is 16 residues long. With V trimmed by 4 bases and J by 7 bases, 13 bases remained unmatched. The DNA of the CDR3 is TGTGCCAGCAGCCCATACGCCGGGACTAGAGGCAACATTCAGTACTTC. It yields the protein CASSPYAGTRGNIQYF.